Detailed here is one T cell receptor (beta chain). CDR3 length equals 15 residues. The junction had 3 bases not matched to a gene; V was cut back by 1 base and J by 4 bases. CDR1 is SGHTA and CDR2 is FQGNSA in the germline V gene. This entry comes from a study of blood T cell repertoires in COVID-19. Study as a whole: The United States, Italy and Spain supplied acute and convalescent COVID-19 samples.

Original processing methods: Estimates of nucleated cell counts were drawn from the amplification of reference gene primers. Data came from immunoSEQ multiplex PCR; TCRdb stores just in-frame clones and leaves some out. V, J and clone size are taken as reported in that table, and D and trimming were inferred from the DNA itself. Of just under 60,000 clones listed, around 81% are singletons. During active infection, Seattle patients enrolled and were then monitored through disease. Sequenced input: peripheral blood. The chain uses TRBV7-2 and TRBJ2-5; TRBD2 matches at 10 bases. This clonotype was sampled from an elderly man with COVID-19, enrolled during active disease. The CDR3 protein is CASSLGPSGRETQYF. The CDR3 region has the DNA TGTGCCAGCAGCTTAGGGCCTAGCGGGAGAGAGACCCAGTACTTC.